Listed below are T cell receptor beta chains from one sample, sequenced in a study of a mutant IDH1 vaccine in newly diagnosed glioma. For these receptors, no antigen is known. Assay used: immunoSEQ multiplex PCR; TCRdb lists only in-frame clones, some missing. The sample holds approximately 81,000 clones, approximately 85% seen once. Source: PBMCs, taken from a glioma patient whose treatment included an IDH1 peptide vaccine. These TCRs come from a man aged 25 to 45 with glioma. Some clones in this sample may be carry-over from other donors' samples. The CDR3 runs from the conserved cysteine through the conserved F or W. A D gene is named only where the DNA matches it firmly. Only some rows state a clone size, as once, few, many or a class for expanded clones.

-	TRBV18	few	TRBJ1-3	TGTGCCAGCTCGCCCAACACCGAGGACACCATATATTTT	CASSPNTEDTIYF
-	TRBV9	-	TRBJ2-1	TGTGCCAGCAGCCCACGGGAAAGGCTAGGGGGAACAAGTCATGAGCAGTTCTTC	CASSPRERLGGTSHEQFF
-	TRBV2	-	TRBJ1-3	TGTGCCAGCAGTGACAACTCTGGAAACACCATATATTTT	CASSDNSGNTIYF
TRBD2	TRBV7-6	-	TRBJ2-1	TGTGCCAGCAGCTTACTACCCCATAGCGGGGGCGCATACAATGAGCAGTTCTTC	CASSLLPHSGGAYNEQFF
-	TRBV20-1	-	TRBJ2-7	TGCAGTGCTAGTTGGACAGACGAGCAGTACTTC	CSASWTDEQYF
-	TRBV30	-	TRBJ2-7	TGTGCCTGGAGGGACAACCCGGGAGAGCAGTACTTC	CAWRDNPGEQYF
-	TRBV15	-	TRBJ2-2	TGTGCCACTCAGAGGGAAGTTGCCGGGGAGCTGTTTTTT	CATQREVAGELFF
-	TRBV10-2	-	TRBJ2-7	TGCGCCAGCAGTGAATGGGAAGGTTACTACGAGCAGTACTTC	CASSEWEGYYEQYF
-	TRBV27	-	TRBJ2-1	TGTGCCAGCAGCAGGGGTATCTACAATGAGCAGTTCTTC	CASSRGIYNEQFF
-	TRBV5-5	-	TRBJ1-2	TGTGCCAGCAGCTTGCAAGGGGGTGGCTACACCTTC	CASSLQGGGYTF
-	TRBV19	-	TRBJ1-3	TGTGCCAGTAGTTCCAACGGAAACACCATATATTTT	CASSSNGNTIYF
-	TRBV6-1	-	TRBJ1-5	TGTGCCAGCACCCGGGGGGTAAGGGTAGATCAGCCCCAGCATTTT	CASTRGVRVDQPQHF
TRBD1	TRBV25-1	-	TRBJ1-2	TGTGCCAGCACCCCGGGCGGAGGGGGCAACTATGGCTACACCTTC	CASTPGGGGNYGYTF
-	TRBV6-6	once	TRBJ1-1	TGTGCCAGCAGTTACTCCCAGCGGGAAACTGAAGCTTTCTTT	CASSYSQRETEAFF
TRBD2	TRBV4-2	-	TRBJ2-1	TGTGCCAGCAGCCTTCGGACTAGCGGGGCGAGCTCCTACAATGAGCAGTTCTTC	CASSLRTSGASSYNEQFF
-	TRBV7-3	-	TRBJ2-2	TGTGCCAGCAGCTTGGGAGCGAACACCGGGGAGCTGTTTTTT	CASSLGANTGELFF
-	TRBV5-6	-	TRBJ1-6	TGTGCCAGCAGCTTGGCCGGGGATTCACCCCTCCACTTT	CASSLAGDSPLHF
TRBD1	TRBV5-4	-	TRBJ2-7	TGTGCCAGCAGCTTTCAACCGGGACAGGGTTTTAACTACGAGCAGTACTTC	CASSFQPGQGFNYEQYF
-	TRBV27	-	TRBJ2-5	TGTGCCAGCAGTTTAAGTAGACAGGGAGGGACCCAGTACTTC	CASSLSRQGGTQYF
-	TRBV27	-	TRBJ2-7	TGTGCCAGCAGTCTTACCCCTTTGCTGGGGCTCGAGCAGTACTTC	CASSLTPLLGLEQYF
-	TRBV29-1	-	TRBJ2-7	TGCAGCGCGCGAGGGGGGTACTCCTACGAGCAGTACTTC	CSARGGYSYEQYF